Detailed here is one TCR beta chain. The J segment lost 3 bases and the V segment lost 4 bases, leaving 12 bases of the junction unmatched. The germline CDR1 and CDR2 sequences are MNHNS and SASEGT. The length of the CDR3 is 17 residues. Time point here: neoterminal ileum biopsy at postoperative endoscopy, about 6 months after surgery. Adults with ileal or ileocolonic Crohn's disease and an indication for resection were eligible. This sample stems from a study of T cell repertoires in ileal Crohn's disease. About the research overall: The M6 sample came from neoterminal ileum during colonoscopy after surgery.

Data came from immunoSEQ multiplex PCR; TCRdb stores just in-frame clones and leaves some out. In the table there are roughly 3,900 clones, roughly 78% of which are singletons. The sample taken for sequencing was ileal tissue. The chain combines TRBV6-1 with TRBJ1-2; 9 bases line up with TRBD1. This TCR came from an adult with Crohn's disease. CDR3 sequence reads: CASSALREDRGYYGYTF. CDR3 sequence (DNA): TGTGCCAGCAGTGCCCTAAGGGAGGACAGGGGCTACTATGGCTACACCTTC.